This T cell receptor beta chain is from a study of blood T cell repertoires in COVID-19. Study at large: Collection of acute and convalescent COVID-19 samples took place in the United States, Italy and Spain. T cells, B-cell-depleted T cells, or PBMCs provided the cDNA or gDNA that served as material.

The CDR3 loop spans 13 amino acids. Germline V gene sequence: CDR1 KGHDR, CDR2 SFDVKD. Trimming removed 10 bases from V and 5 bases from J, with 13 bases in between. Source study methods: Estimates of nucleated cell counts were drawn from the amplification of reference gene primers. The assay was immunoSEQ multiplex PCR, and TCRdb's table has in-frame clones only and misses some. Clone size and the V and J calls come from that table; the DNA yielded D and trimming. The sample lists about 120,000 clones, roughly 81% occurring once. This chain links TRBV24-1 with TRBJ2-2; weak D call: TRBD2 (6 bases). The receptor comes from a human donor in a cohort sampled during active COVID-19. Sequenced material: peripheral blood. CDR3 sequence: CATRDFPTGELFF. The CDR3 DNA is TGTGCCACTAGGGACTTCCCAACCGGGGAGCTGTTTTTT.